This T cell receptor beta chain was profiled in a study of shared clonotypes between healthy human individuals. Findings of the study overall: Across subsets, estimated richness was generally greater for naive than for memory populations. Clonotypes not shared had lower generation probabilities than those common to all four donors.

CDR1 and CDR2 from the germline V gene are SGHRS and YFSETQ. Deletions cut 5 bases from V and 3 bases from J, with 11 bases between. The CDR3 consists of 13 residues. Replicate PCRs for sorted subsets used about 200 ng DNA; this equaled around 28,000 T cell genomes. TCRdb's copy holds only in-frame clones and misses some; the assay was immunoSEQ multiplex PCR. The sample has 1.5 million to 1.9 million clones; 95% to 99% are singletons. A note on this clone: The target antigen is unknown. The same CDR3 is also encoded by other DNA sequences in this sample.

The material sequenced was naive CD4+ T cells sorted from blood. Regarding subset: CD45RA+ positively selected. The receptor was derived from a man younger than 45 in good health. This chain uses TRBV5-1 with TRBJ1-1; a weak D match, TRBD1 (6 bases). CDR3 region: CASSLSGDTEAFF. The CDR3 nucleotides read TGCGCCAGCAGTCTCTCAGGGGACACTGAAGCTTTCTTT.